The source of this T cell receptor (beta chain) is a study of blood T cell repertoires in COVID-19. The wider study: In each case, the material was cDNA or gDNA derived from T cells, B-cell-depleted T cells, or PBMCs.

Clones were sequenced by immunoSEQ multiplex PCR, and TCRdb holds only the in-frame ones, with some missing. This sample has around 300,000 clones; roughly 91% occur once, and the top ten carry 2% to 2.5%. CDR1 is MNHEY and CDR2 is SMNVEV in the germline V gene (reference sequence). The V and J ends lost 6 bases and 7 bases, in that order; junction bases with no gene match: 17. CDR3 length: 19 residues. Allocation to cohorts depended on clinical history reported by the participants. The receptor's source is a woman aged 60-75 years in a cohort exposed to, infected with or recovered from COVID-19 (not recorded which). Sequenced sample: PBMCs or T cells enriched from blood (not recorded which). The chain combines TRBV27 with TRBJ2-5; 16 nucleotides agree with TRBD2. DNA for the CDR3: TGTGCCAGCAGCCCATACGCATCCGGGACTAGCGGGAGGGTTGGGACCCAGTACTTC. This encodes CASSPYASGTSGRVGTQYF.